The source of this T cell receptor (beta chain) is a study of shared clonotypes between healthy human individuals. Assay: immunoSEQ multiplex PCR; the TCRdb copy retains only in-frame clones and omits some. The sample gives some 2,000,000 clones, 85% to 95% of which show up once; roughly 0.13% is in the top ten. The CDR3 contains 14 residues. The V gene end was trimmed by 3 bases and the J gene end by 5 bases; junction bases not matched to a gene: 7. Germline CDR1 reads SGHDT; CDR2 reads YYEEEE. The chain couples TRBV5-6 to TRBJ1-2; 7 nucleotides match TRBD1. The sample taken for sequencing was naive CD4+ T cells sorted from blood. Subset in this sample: CD45RA+ positively selected. This receptor was identified in a man younger than 30 in good health. The DNA for the CDR3 is TGTGCCAGCAGCTCAACAGGGGCAGGGTATGGCTACACCTTC. This translates into CASSSTGAGYGYTF. Supplemented by reference TRBV5-6 and TRBJ1-2, the full variable domain reads DAGVTQSPTHLIKTRGQQVTLRCSPKSGHDTVSWYQQALGQGPQFIFQYYEEEERQRGNFPDRFSGHQFPNYSSELNVNALLLGDSALYLCASSSTGAGYGYTFGSGTRLTVV.